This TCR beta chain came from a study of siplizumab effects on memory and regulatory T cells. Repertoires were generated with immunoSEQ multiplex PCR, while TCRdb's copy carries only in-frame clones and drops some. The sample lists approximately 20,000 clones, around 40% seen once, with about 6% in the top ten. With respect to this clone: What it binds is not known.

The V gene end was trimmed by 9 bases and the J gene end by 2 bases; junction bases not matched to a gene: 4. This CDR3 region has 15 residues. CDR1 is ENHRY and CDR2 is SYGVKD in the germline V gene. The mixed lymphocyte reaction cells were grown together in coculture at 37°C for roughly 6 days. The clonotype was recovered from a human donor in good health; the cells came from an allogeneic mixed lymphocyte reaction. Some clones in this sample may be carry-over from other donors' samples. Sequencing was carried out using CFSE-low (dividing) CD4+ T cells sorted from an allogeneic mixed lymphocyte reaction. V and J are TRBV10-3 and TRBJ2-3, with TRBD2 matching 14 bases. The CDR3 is CAIRTSGGPTDTQYF. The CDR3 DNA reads TGTGCCATTCGGACTAGCGGGGGGCCCACAGATACGCAGTATTTT.